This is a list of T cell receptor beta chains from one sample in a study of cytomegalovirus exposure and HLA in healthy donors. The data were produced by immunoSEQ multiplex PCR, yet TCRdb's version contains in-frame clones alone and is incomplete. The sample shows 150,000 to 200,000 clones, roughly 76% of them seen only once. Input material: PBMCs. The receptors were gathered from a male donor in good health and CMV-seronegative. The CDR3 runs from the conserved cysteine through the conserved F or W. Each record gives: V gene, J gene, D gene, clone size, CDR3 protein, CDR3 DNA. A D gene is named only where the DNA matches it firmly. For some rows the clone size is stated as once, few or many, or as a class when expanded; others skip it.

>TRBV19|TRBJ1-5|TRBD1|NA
CASSLRIPGQGNQPQHF
TGTGCCAGTAGTTTGAGGATTCCGGGACAGGGAAATCAGCCCCAGCATTTT
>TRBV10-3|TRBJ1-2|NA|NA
CAISPRGGRGYTF
TGTGCCATCAGCCCTAGGGGAGGGCGAGGCTACACCTTC
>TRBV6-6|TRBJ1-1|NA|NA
CASSRPMGPVDTEAFF
TGTGCCAGCAGTCGCCCAATGGGGCCCGTGGACACTGAAGCTTTCTTT
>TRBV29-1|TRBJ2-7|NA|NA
CSVHTGLRGGEQYF
TGCAGCGTTCATACAGGGTTGAGAGGAGGCGAGCAGTACTTC
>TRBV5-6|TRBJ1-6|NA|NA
CASSLDYRAYSPLHF
TGTGCCAGCAGCTTGGATTACAGGGCTTATTCACCCCTCCACTTT
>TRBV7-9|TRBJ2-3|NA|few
CASIFGGVTDTQYF
TGTGCCAGCATCTTCGGGGGAGTCACAGATACGCAGTATTTT
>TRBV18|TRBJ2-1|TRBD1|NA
CASSPTEGRGNEQFF
TGTGCCAGCTCACCTACCGAGGGCAGGGGGAATGAGCAGTTCTTC
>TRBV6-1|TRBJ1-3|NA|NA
CASSSDRRSGNTIYF
TGTGCCAGCAGTTCGGACAGACGCTCTGGAAACACCATATATTTT
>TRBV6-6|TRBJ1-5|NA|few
CASCSEGQPQHF
TGTGCCAGCTGCAGCGAGGGTCAGCCCCAGCATTTT
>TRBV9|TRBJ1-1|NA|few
CASSAHREGGTEAFF
TGTGCCAGCAGCGCCCACAGGGAGGGCGGCACTGAAGCTTTCTTT
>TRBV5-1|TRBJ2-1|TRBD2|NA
CASGSGTSSYNEQFF
TGCGCCAGCGGGTCCGGGACTAGCTCCTACAATGAGCAGTTCTTC
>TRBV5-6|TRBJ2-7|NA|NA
CASSPDGIGEQYF
TGTGCCAGCAGCCCGGACGGGATTGGGGAGCAGTACTTC
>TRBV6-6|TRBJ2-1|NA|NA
CASRGTASYNEQFF
TGTGCCAGCAGAGGAACAGCCAGCTACAATGAGCAGTTCTTC
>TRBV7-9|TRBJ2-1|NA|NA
CASSLFPDEQFF
TGTGCCAGCAGCTTATTCCCAGATGAGCAGTTCTTC
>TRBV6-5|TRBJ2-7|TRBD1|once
CASSYTGGTYEQYF
TGTGCCAGCAGTTATACAGGGGGAACCTACGAGCAGTACTTC
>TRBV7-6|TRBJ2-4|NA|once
CASSFPGLTDLAKNIQYF
TGTGCCAGCAGCTTCCCCGGACTGACCGACCTAGCCAAAAACATTCAGTACTTC
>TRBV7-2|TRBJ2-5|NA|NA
CASSHGWGEQTQYF
TGTGCCAGCAGCCACGGATGGGGGGAGCAGACCCAGTACTTC
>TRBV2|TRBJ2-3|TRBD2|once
CASRAGTSGLVTQYF
TGTGCCAGCAGAGCCGGGACTAGCGGTTTGGTTACGCAGTATTTT
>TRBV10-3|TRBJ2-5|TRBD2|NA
CAISESAREGETQYF
TGTGCCATCAGTGAGTCGGCCAGGGAGGGGGAGACCCAGTACTTC
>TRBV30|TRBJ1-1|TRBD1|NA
CAWIARGLMNTEAFF
TGTGCCTGGATCGCCAGGGGGCTGATGAACACTGAAGCTTTCTTT
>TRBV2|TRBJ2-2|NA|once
CASSPLESGELFF
TGTGCCAGCAGTCCTTTGGAGTCCGGGGAGCTGTTTTTT
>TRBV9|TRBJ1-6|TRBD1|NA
CASSVAPGGYNSPLHF
TGTGCCAGCAGCGTAGCTCCAGGGGGCTACAATTCACCCCTCCACTTT
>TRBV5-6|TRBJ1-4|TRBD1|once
CASSVLDRDNEKLFF
TGTGCCAGCAGCGTATTGGACAGGGACAATGAAAAACTGTTTTTT
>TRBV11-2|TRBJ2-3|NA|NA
CASSLQGTDTQYF
TGTGCCAGCAGCTTACAGGGCACAGATACGCAGTATTTT
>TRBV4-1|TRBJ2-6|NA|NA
CASSQVRGSGANVLTF
TGCGCCAGCAGCCAAGTCCGAGGGTCTGGGGCCAACGTCCTGACTTTC
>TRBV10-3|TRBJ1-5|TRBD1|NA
CAISESGRGSEPQHF
TGTGCCATCAGTGAGTCGGGCAGGGGGAGCGAGCCCCAGCATTTT
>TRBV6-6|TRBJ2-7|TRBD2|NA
CASRAGGFYEQYF
TGTGCCAGCAGGGCGGGGGGGTTCTACGAGCAGTACTTC
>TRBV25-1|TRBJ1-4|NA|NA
CASSEFGGRINEKLFF
TGTGCCAGCAGTGAATTCGGGGGGCGGATTAATGAAAAACTGTTTTTT
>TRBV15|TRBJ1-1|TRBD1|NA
CATSEDRGMNTEAFF
TGTGCCACCAGCGAAGACAGGGGGATGAACACTGAAGCTTTCTTT
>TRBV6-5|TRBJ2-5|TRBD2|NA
CASRELSGGVETQYF
TGTGCCAGCAGGGAACTTAGCGGGGGGGTGGAGACCCAGTACTTC
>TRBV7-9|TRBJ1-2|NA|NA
CASSFLQGGYGYTF
TGTGCCAGCAGCTTCCTACAGGGCGGCTATGGCTACACCTTC
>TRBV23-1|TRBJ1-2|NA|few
CASSPTGDLTNYGYTF
TGCGCCAGCAGCCCCACCGGGGATTTAACTAACTATGGCTACACCTTC
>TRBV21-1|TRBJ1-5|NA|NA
CASSNDRGPYNQPQHF
TGTGCCAGCAGCAATGATCGAGGGCCATATAATCAGCCCCAGCATTTT
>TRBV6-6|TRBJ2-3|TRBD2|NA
CASSYGSGGAGDTQYF
TGTGCCAGCAGTTACGGTAGCGGGGGGGCGGGGGATACGCAGTATTTT
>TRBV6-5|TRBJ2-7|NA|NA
CASNGDNYEQYF
TGTGCCAGCAATGGGGACAATTACGAGCAGTACTTC
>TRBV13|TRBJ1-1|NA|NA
CASSSGRDKRKAFF
TGTGCCAGCAGCTCCGGTCGGGACAAGCGGAAAGCTTTCTTT
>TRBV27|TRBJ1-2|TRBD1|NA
CASRSLTGTGGNYGYTF
TGTGCCAGCAGATCCCTAACCGGGACAGGGGGCAACTATGGCTACACCTTC
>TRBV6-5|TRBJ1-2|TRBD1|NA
CASSRTQGANYGYTF
TGTGCCAGCAGTCGAACACAGGGGGCTAACTATGGCTACACCTTC
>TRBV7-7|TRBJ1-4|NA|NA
CASTPGQDNEKLFF
TGTGCCAGCACGCCAGGGCAGGACAATGAAAAACTGTTTTTT